The entry below gives a single T cell receptor (beta chain) sequence along with its context. The table lists this clone with a count of one. The antigen it recognizes is unknown. No much larger clonotype is one base removed from it; base qualities were not supplied. This sample is part of a study of shared clonotypes between healthy human individuals (dated by TCRdb to about 2020). Regarding the complete study: The cohort comprised a couple of women and a few men aged 18 to 49 years. Blood TCR repertoires of five healthy adults were deeply sequenced to estimate repertoire size and the extent of clonotype sharing between individuals. Leukapheresis yielded between about 0.94 and 10 billion PBMCs per donor. For each donor, CD4 naive and CD4 memory were each run on three plates, CD8 naive on two plates, and CD8 memory on one plate. To increase sequencing depth and limit assay-specific biases, TCR repertoire library preparation and sequencing were carried out by different laboratories using diverse techniques.

CDR1 and CDR2, looked up from the germline V gene, are ENHRY and SYGVKD. Including cysteine and phenylalanine, the CDR3 has 15 amino acids. The retained sequence is limited to the CDR3, 45 bases, with the frame set at the first base. The germline V and J ends show losses of 4 bases and 1 base respectively, and no gene match explains 5 bases of the junction. Healthy HIV-negative adults with no recently reported acute infections or vaccinations were included as donors. Every donor was a Caucasian adult residing in Nashville, Tennessee, USA. Magnetic negative selection was used to enrich CD4+ T cells, after which naive cells were positively selected on CD45RA and the negative fraction became the memory subset. Blood was collected by leukapheresis, and PBMCs were isolated by Ficoll-Histopaque density gradient centrifugation and then cryopreserved in liquid nitrogen vapor phase. Analytical flow cytometry was used to check the purity and quantity of every magnetically sorted T cell population. Genomic DNA was isolated from each sorted fraction and quantified by UV absorbance on a Nanodrop 2000c.

The paper's findings and limits, for the study overall: Sharing across a few donors was observed for roughly 5.4% of naive CD4, about 4% of naive CD8, over 2% of memory CD4, and about 0.4% of memory CD8 clonotypes. Pairwise subsampling led to the expectation that sequencing depth would affect the degree of clonotype sharing among donors. Naive subsets generally had larger estimated clonotype richness than memory subsets did. Because the study included a small number of donors, the genetic and exposure-history diversity represented was limited. Clonotypes shared by all four sorted-subset donors showed higher generation probabilities than non-shared clonotypes. Rarefaction of sorted-subset datasets indicated incomplete sequencing despite the large sequencing depth. Sampling was limited to blood, and TCR repertoires in tissue likely differ from TCR repertoires in blood.

Using the deep immunoSEQ assay, TCR CDR3 regions were amplified from genomic DNA by multiplex PCR. Genomic DNA extracted from each cell subset was distributed evenly over all wells of several immunoSEQ 96-well plates, and each plate served as one replicate. For sorted subsets, 150 to 250 ng genomic DNA, equal to about 30,000 T cell genomes, was loaded into each replicate PCR. Purified libraries were quantified with a Qubit 3.0 fluorometer, sized on a Bioanalyzer 2100, and re-quantified with the KAPA Library Quantification kit. Every immunoSEQ 96-well plate was sequenced on a dedicated single-read 150-cycle Illumina NextSeq 550 flow cell. In the original analysis: Because the immunoSEQ output held only junctional sequences and lacked quality scores, the filtering could not match the filtering applied to full-length reads. Sequences were annotated with PyIR, a Python wrapper for IgBLAST v1.9, using IMGT germline references to assign V/J genes and CDR3. Reads were removed for weak V/J assignments (E-value above 1e-6), missing CDR3, stop codons, out-of-frame junctions, or ambiguous translated residues. V3J clonotypes were defined as sequences sharing an identical inferred V gene, J gene, and CDR3 amino acid sequence. Percentage overlap between repertoires was calculated by dividing the number of shared unique clonotypes by the size of the smaller repertoire. Richness of each repertoire was evaluated using RTK rarefaction, the Chao1 estimator, and Recon v2.1 estimates of unobserved clonotypes. Generation probabilities were computed with OLGA for all TCRbeta clonotypes obtained by the gDNA method from several donors. The clones in this table, taken by TCRdb from immuneACCESS, are in-frame only. Not every clone is retained; where verified, under half of the shortfall comes from an unresolved V gene, and the cause of the rest is unknown. V and J calls and clone size are copied from that table; D and trimming were computed from the DNA. In all, the sample holds 1.6 million or so clones, and roughly 97% of those were seen once. Together, the top ten hold about 1.2% of the sample.

The sequenced sample consisted of naive CD4+ T cells sorted from blood. Explained via the paper, the cell subset or site label denotes: CD45RA+ positively selected. The clonotype originates from a man aged 30-40 years in good health. The rearranged chain carries TRBV10-3 and TRBJ1-1; the central 8 bases match TRBD1. Here the CDR3 is given as CAISAAGQGNTEAFF. The DNA sequence follows: TGTGCCATCAGTGCCGCAGGACAGGGGAACACTGAAGCTTTCTTT.